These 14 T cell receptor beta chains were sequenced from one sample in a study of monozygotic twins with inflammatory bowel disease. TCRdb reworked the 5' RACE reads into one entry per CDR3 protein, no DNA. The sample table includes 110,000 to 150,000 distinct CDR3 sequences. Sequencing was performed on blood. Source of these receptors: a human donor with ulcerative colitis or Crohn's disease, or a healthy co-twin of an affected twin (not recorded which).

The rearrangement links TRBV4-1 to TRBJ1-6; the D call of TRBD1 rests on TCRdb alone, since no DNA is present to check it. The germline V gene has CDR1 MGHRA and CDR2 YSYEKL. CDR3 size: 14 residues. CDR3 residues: CASSPQGTGSPLHF.

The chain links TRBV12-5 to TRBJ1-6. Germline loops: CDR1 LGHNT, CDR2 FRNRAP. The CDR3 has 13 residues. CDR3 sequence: CASGPDYNSPLHF.

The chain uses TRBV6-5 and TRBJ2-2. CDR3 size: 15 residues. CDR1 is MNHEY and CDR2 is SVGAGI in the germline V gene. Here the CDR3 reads CASSSGSDWGGELFF.

CDR3 amino acids: CASSLEAGVVKTQYF. The V and J genes are TRBV7-8 and TRBJ2-5; TCRdb's assignment of TRBD2 cannot be checked, as there is no DNA. CDR1 and CDR2 (germline): SGHVS, FQNEAQ. The CDR3 sequence is 15 residues long.

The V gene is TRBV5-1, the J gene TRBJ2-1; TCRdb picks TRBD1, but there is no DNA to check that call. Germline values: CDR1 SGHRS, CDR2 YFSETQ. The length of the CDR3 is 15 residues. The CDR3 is CASSTGQGLGNEQFF.

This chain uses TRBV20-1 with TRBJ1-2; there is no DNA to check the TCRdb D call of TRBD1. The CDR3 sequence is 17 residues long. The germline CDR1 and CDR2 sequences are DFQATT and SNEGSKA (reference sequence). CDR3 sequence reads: CSASAGTGVYLNYGYTF.

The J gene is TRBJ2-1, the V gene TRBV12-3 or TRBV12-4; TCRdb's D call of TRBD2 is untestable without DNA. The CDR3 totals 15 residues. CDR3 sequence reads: CASSSLAGPNNEQFF.

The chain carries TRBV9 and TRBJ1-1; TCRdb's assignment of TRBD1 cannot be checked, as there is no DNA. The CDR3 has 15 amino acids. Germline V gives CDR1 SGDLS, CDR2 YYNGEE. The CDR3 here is CASSVVTGSHTEAFF.

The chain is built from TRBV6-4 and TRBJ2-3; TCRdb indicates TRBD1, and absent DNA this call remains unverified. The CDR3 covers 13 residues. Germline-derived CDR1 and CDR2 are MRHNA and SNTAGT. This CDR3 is CASAPEGTDTQYF.

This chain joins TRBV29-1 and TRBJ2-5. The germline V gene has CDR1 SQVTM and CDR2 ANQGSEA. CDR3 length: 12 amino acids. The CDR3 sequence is CSVAGVVETQYF.

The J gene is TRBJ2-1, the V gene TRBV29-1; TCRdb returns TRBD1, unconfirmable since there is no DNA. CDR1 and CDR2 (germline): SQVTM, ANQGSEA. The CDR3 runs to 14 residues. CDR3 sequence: CSVRGSSSYNEQFF.

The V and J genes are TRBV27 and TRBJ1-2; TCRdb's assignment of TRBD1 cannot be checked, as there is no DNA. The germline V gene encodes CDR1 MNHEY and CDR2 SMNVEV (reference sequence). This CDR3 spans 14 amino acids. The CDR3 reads CASSLYQGYYGYTF.

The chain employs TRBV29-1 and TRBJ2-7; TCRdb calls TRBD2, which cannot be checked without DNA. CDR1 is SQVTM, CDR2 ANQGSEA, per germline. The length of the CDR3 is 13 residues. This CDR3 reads CSVAWQGGYEQYF.

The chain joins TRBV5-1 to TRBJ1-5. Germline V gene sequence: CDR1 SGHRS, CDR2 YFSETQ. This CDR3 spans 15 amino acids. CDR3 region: CASSLRGEDGQPQHF.